This TCR beta chain was profiled in a study of T cells in Graves' hyperthyroidism and ophthalmopathy. The table lists this clonotype with many counts. For Graves' hyperthyroidism to be stable, ophthalmopathy could not progress within 18 months. Hyperthyroidism had been newly diagnosed in patients aged 18 to 65, and its duration was under 2 months. Patients with uncontrolled infections, other autoimmune diseases, pregnancy or lactation were excluded. PBMCs were collected from an approximately 10 ml volume of fresh peripheral blood. There were TCR beta CDR3 regions amplified from RNA transcripts. Initially, a first-round RT-PCR of the TCR CDR3 employed the HTBI primer set. A single record per CDR3 protein comes from TCRdb applying MiXCR to the multiplex PCR reads. This sample yields some 770,000 distinct CDR3 sequences, of which over 15% are seen a single time; approximately 8% belongs to the top ten.

This sequence originates from a man between 18 and 35 years old with Graves' hyperthyroidism. Sample: blood.

As DNA, the CDR3 is TGTGCCAGCAGTCCCTGGGCCGGGGGGGGATCACCCCTCCACTTT. It codes for CASSPWAGGGSPLHF. J is TRBJ1-6 and V is TRBV2; possibly TRBD1 for D (5 bases). Per the germline V gene, CDR1 is SNHLY and CDR2 is FYNNEI. V lost 5 bases and J lost 10, with 18 bases in between. The CDR3 contains 15 residues.